These T cell receptor gamma chains were read from a single sample in a study of gamma-delta T cells after stem cell transplantation. TCRdb re-called the RT-PCR reads via CATT. The sample has around 3,400 gamma-chain clones; around 5% are singletons. The sequenced sample was gamma-delta T cells. Every receptor here comes from a human donor. It is not recorded whose cells these are; they may come from a transplant donor. Each CDR3 is given with its conserved first and last residue. A clone size is listed for some rows: how often the clone was seen (once, few, many), or a class if it is expanded.

j_call: TRGJP
clone_size: large
v_call: TRGV9
cdr3_aa: CALWEVEELGKKIKVF
cdr3_nt: TGTGCCTTGTGGGAGGTGGAAGAGTTGGGCAAAAAAATCAAGGTATTT

j_call: TRGJ1/TRGJ2
clone_size: .
v_call: TRGV8
cdr3_aa: CATWGPTPHYKKLF
cdr3_nt: TGTGCCACCTGGGGTCCCACGCCTCATTATAAGAAACTCTTT

j_call: TRGJ1/TRGJ2
clone_size: medium-sized
v_call: TRGV3
cdr3_aa: CATWERNGGWVKKLF
cdr3_nt: TGTGCCACCTGGGAACGAAATGGTGGTTGGGTTAAGAAACTCTTT

j_call: TRGJ1/TRGJ2
clone_size: medium-sized
v_call: TRGV9
cdr3_aa: CALWEGRKKLF
cdr3_nt: TGTGCCTTGTGGGAAGGACGAAAGAAACTCTTT

j_call: TRGJ1/TRGJ2
clone_size: .
v_call: TRGV4
cdr3_aa: CATWDGGHYKKLF
cdr3_nt: TGTGCCACCTGGGATGGGGGGCATTATAAGAAACTCTTT

j_call: TRGJ1/TRGJ2
clone_size: medium-sized
v_call: TRGV4
cdr3_aa: CATWDGLIKKLF
cdr3_nt: TGTGCCACCTGGGATGGTTTAATAAAGAAACTCTTT

j_call: TRGJ1/TRGJ2
clone_size: few
v_call: TRGV3
cdr3_aa: CATWDYLVWKLF
cdr3_nt: TGTGCCACCTGGGACTACTTGGTTTGGAAACTCTTT

j_call: TRGJ1/TRGJ2
clone_size: few
v_call: TRGV4
cdr3_aa: CATWGGIYYKKLF
cdr3_nt: TGTGCCACCTGGGGAGGGATTTATTATAAGAAACTCTTT

j_call: TRGJP
clone_size: few
v_call: TRGV9
cdr3_aa: CALWAGGKLGKKIKVF
cdr3_nt: TGTGCCTTGTGGGCGGGAGGGAAGTTGGGCAAAAAAATCAAGGTATTT

j_call: TRGJ1/TRGJ2
clone_size: few
v_call: TRGV4
cdr3_aa: CATWDVGSYYKKLF
cdr3_nt: TGTGCCACCTGGGATGTTGGAAGTTATTATAAGAAACTCTTT

j_call: TRGJP
clone_size: medium-sized
v_call: TRGV9
cdr3_aa: CALWEIRELGKKIKVF
cdr3_nt: TGTGCCTTGTGGGAGATTAGAGAGTTGGGCAAAAAAATCAAGGTATTT

j_call: TRGJ1/TRGJ2
clone_size: .
v_call: TRGV2
cdr3_aa: CATWDGPVGYKKLF
cdr3_nt: TGTGCCACCTGGGACGGTCCTGTGGGATATAAGAAACTCTTT

j_call: TRGJ1/TRGJ2
clone_size: .
v_call: TRGV9
cdr3_aa: CALWEGPNYYKKLF
cdr3_nt: TGTGCCTTGTGGGAGGGGCCGAATTATTATAAGAAACTCTTT

j_call: TRGJ1/TRGJ2
clone_size: .
v_call: TRGV9
cdr3_aa: CALWEVLDDGLHYKKLF
cdr3_nt: TGTGCCTTGTGGGAGGTGCTTGACGACGGGCTCCATTATAAGAAACTCTTT

j_call: TRGJP
clone_size: few
v_call: TRGV9
cdr3_aa: CALWEVYSELGKKIKVF
cdr3_nt: TGTGCCTTGTGGGAGGTGTACAGTGAGTTGGGCAAAAAAATCAAGGTATTT

j_call: TRGJP
clone_size: .
v_call: TRGV9
cdr3_aa: CALWELLELGKKIKVF
cdr3_nt: TGTGCCTTGTGGGAGCTACTAGAGTTGGGCAAAAAAATCAAGGTATTT

j_call: TRGJP
clone_size: .
v_call: TRGV9
cdr3_aa: CALWEVNRWGKKIKVF
cdr3_nt: TGTGCCTTGTGGGAGGTGAATCGGTGGGGCAAAAAAATCAAGGTATTT

j_call: TRGJ1/TRGJ2
clone_size: .
v_call: TRGV2
cdr3_aa: CATWDGPRPPYYYKKLF
cdr3_nt: TGTGCCACCTGGGACGGGCCTCGGCCCCCTTATTATTATAAGAAACTCTTT

j_call: TRGJP
clone_size: .
v_call: TRGV9
cdr3_aa: CALWERSQELGKKIKVF
cdr3_nt: TGTGCCTTGTGGGAACGCTCTCAAGAGTTGGGCAAAAAAATCAAGGTATTT

j_call: TRGJ1/TRGJ2
clone_size: medium-sized
v_call: TRGV4
cdr3_aa: CATWDGYYKKLF
cdr3_nt: TGTGCCACCTGGGATGGTTATTATAAGAAACTCTTT

j_call: TRGJ1/TRGJ2
clone_size: medium-sized
v_call: TRGV4
cdr3_aa: CATWVGALKALTEDYKKLF
cdr3_nt: TGTGCCACCTGGGTAGGGGCTCTAAAGGCACTCACAGAGGATTATAAGAAACTCTTT

j_call: TRGJP
clone_size: .
v_call: TRGV9
cdr3_aa: CALWEGLELGKKIKVF
cdr3_nt: TGTGCCTTGTGGGAGGGGTTGGAGTTGGGCAAAAAAATCAAGGTATTT

j_call: TRGJ1/TRGJ2
clone_size: medium-sized
v_call: TRGV2
cdr3_aa: CATWDGYRYYKKLF
cdr3_nt: TGTGCCACCTGGGACGGGTATCGCTATTATAAGAAACTCTTT

j_call: TRGJP1
clone_size: few
v_call: TRGV2
cdr3_aa: CATWDGPVSGWFKIF
cdr3_nt: TGTGCCACCTGGGACGGGCCGGTCAGTGGTTGGTTCAAGATATTT

j_call: TRGJ1/TRGJ2
clone_size: medium-sized
v_call: TRGV9
cdr3_aa: CALWEAKPHGNYYKKLF
cdr3_nt: TGTGCCTTGTGGGAGGCGAAACCTCATGGGAATTATTATAAGAAACTCTTT

j_call: TRGJ1/TRGJ2
clone_size: .
v_call: TRGV9
cdr3_aa: CALWEGKKKLF
cdr3_nt: TGTGCCTTGTGGGAGGGTAAAAAGAAACTCTTT

j_call: TRGJP
clone_size: .
v_call: TRGV9
cdr3_aa: CALWEVGLGLGKKIKVF
cdr3_nt: TGTGCCTTGTGGGAGGTGGGTCTTGGGTTGGGCAAAAAAATCAAGGTATTT

j_call: TRGJ1/TRGJ2
clone_size: few
v_call: TRGV9
cdr3_aa: CALWEVGIYYKKLF
cdr3_nt: TGCGCCTTGTGGGAGGTGGGGATTTATTATAAGAAACTCTTT

j_call: TRGJ1/TRGJ2
clone_size: medium-sized
v_call: TRGV4
cdr3_aa: CATWDGLNYYKKLF
cdr3_nt: TGTGCCACCTGGGATGGTTTAAATTATTATAAGAAACTCTTT

j_call: TRGJ1/TRGJ2
clone_size: few
v_call: TRGV9
cdr3_aa: CALWEVRAYYKKLF
cdr3_nt: TGCGCCTTGTGGGAGGTTCGAGCTTATTATAAGAAACTCTTT

j_call: TRGJP1
clone_size: medium-sized
v_call: TRGV9
cdr3_aa: CALWEPLGFKIF
cdr3_nt: TGTGCCTTGTGGGAACCCCTAGGGTTCAAGATATTT

j_call: TRGJ1/TRGJ2
clone_size: medium-sized
v_call: TRGV2
cdr3_aa: CATWDGLDYKKLF
cdr3_nt: TGTGCCACCTGGGACGGGCTTGATTATAAGAAACTCTTT

j_call: TRGJ1/TRGJ2
clone_size: medium-sized
v_call: TRGV9
cdr3_aa: CALWEVHYKKLF
cdr3_nt: TGTGCCTTGTGGGAGGTGCATTATAAGAAACTCTTT

j_call: TRGJP
clone_size: .
v_call: TRGV9
cdr3_aa: CALWEVQMGQELGKKIKVF
cdr3_nt: TGTGCCTTGTGGGAGGTGCAAATGGGGCAAGAGTTGGGCAAAAAAATCAAGGTATTT

j_call: TRGJP
clone_size: .
v_call: TRGV9
cdr3_aa: CALWEVPVRTKVGLGKKIKVF
cdr3_nt: TGTGCCTTGTGGGAGGTGCCGGTGAGGACCAAGGTCGGGTTGGGCAAAAAAATCAAGGTATTT

j_call: TRGJ1/TRGJ2
clone_size: .
v_call: TRGV9
cdr3_aa: CALWEVKNYYKKLF
cdr3_nt: TGTGCCTTGTGGGAGGTCAAGAATTATTATAAGAAACTCTTT

j_call: TRGJP
clone_size: .
v_call: TRGV9
cdr3_aa: CALWEVRNKKIKVF
cdr3_nt: TGTGCCTTGTGGGAGGTAAGAAACAAAAAAATCAAGGTATTT

j_call: TRGJP
clone_size: .
v_call: TRGV9
cdr3_aa: CAKQELGKKIKVF
cdr3_nt: TGTGCCAAGCAAGAGTTGGGCAAAAAAATCAAGGTATTT

j_call: TRGJ1/TRGJ2
clone_size: medium-sized
v_call: TRGV9
cdr3_aa: CALWRSVRGKLF
cdr3_nt: TGTGCCTTGTGGAGGTCCGTACGTGGGAAACTCTTT

j_call: TRGJ1/TRGJ2
clone_size: medium-sized
v_call: TRGV4
cdr3_aa: CATWEVEYKKLF
cdr3_nt: TGTGCCACCTGGGAAGTGGAGTATAAGAAACTCTTT